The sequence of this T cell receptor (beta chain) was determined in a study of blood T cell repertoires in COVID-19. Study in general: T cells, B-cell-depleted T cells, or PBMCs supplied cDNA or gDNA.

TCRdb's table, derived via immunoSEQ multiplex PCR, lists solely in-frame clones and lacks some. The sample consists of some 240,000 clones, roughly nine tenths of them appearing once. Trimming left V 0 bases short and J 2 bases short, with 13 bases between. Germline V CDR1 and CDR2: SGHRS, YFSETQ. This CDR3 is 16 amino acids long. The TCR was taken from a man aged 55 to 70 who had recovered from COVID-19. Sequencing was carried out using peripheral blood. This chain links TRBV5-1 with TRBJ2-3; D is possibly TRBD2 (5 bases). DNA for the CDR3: TGCGCCAGCAGCTTGGGACTATCCTCTGACACAGATACGCAGTATTTT. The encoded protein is CASSLGLSSDTDTQYF.